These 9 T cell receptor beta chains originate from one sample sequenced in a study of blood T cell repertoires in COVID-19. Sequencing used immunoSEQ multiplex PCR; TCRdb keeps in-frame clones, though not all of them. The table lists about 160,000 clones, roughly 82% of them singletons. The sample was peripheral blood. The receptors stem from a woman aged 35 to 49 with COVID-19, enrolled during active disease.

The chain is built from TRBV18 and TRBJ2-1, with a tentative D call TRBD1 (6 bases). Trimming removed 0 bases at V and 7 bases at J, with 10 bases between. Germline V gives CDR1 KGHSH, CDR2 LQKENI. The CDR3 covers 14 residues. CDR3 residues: CASSPPIQGNEQFF. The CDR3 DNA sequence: TGTGCCAGCTCACCACCCATACAGGGAAATGAGCAGTTCTTC.

The CDR3 bases are TGTGCCTGGAGTCGCTTTTCGGGTCAGCCCCAGCATTTT. Its translation: CAWSRFSGQPQHF. The V gene is TRBV30, the J gene TRBJ1-5; D not certain. Per germline, CDR1 GTSNPN and CDR2 SVGIG (reference sequence). This CDR3 has 13 residues. The V end lost 2 bases, the J end lost 6 bases, and 11 bases lay between the germline ends.

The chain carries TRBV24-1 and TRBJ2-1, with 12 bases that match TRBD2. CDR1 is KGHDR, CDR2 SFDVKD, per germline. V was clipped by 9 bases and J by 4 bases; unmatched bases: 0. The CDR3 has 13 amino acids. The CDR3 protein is CATGTSGYNEQFF. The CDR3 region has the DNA TGTGCCACCGGGACTAGCGGGTACAATGAGCAGTTCTTC.

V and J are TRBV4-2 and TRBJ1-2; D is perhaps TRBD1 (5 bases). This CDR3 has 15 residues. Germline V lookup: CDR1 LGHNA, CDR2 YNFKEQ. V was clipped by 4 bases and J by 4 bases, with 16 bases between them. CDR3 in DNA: TGTGCCAGCAGCCCTGAGTTAGGGGCCTCCTATGGCTACACCTTC. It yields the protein CASSPELGASYGYTF.

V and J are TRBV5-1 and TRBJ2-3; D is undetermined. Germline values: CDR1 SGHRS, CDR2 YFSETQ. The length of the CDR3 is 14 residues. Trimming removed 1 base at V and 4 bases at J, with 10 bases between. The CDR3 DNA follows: TGCGCCAGCAGCTTGTATAGAGGTTCAGATACGCAGTATTTT. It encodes CASSLYRGSDTQYF.

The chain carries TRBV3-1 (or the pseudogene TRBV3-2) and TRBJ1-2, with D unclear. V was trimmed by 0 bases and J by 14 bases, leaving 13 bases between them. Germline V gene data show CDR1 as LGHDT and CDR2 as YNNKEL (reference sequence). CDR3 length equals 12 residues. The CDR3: CASSQDERLSTF. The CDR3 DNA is TGTGCCAGCAGCCAAGATGAGAGATTGTCAACCTTC.

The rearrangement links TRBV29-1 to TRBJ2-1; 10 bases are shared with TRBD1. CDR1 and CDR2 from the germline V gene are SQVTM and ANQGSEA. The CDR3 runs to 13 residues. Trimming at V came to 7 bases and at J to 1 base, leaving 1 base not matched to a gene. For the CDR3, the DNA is TGCAGCGGGGACAGGGGATCCTACAATGAGCAGTTCTTC. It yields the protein CSGDRGSYNEQFF.

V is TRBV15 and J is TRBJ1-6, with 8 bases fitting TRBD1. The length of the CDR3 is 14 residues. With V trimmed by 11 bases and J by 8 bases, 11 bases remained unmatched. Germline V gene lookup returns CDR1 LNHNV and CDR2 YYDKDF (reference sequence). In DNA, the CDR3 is TGTGCCGCCGCCAAGGACAGGGAGTATTCACCCCTCCACTTT. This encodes CAAAKDREYSPLHF.

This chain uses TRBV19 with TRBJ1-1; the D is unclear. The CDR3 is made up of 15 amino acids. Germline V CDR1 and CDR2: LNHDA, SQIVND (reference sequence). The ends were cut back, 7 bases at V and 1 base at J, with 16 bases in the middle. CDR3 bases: TGTGCCAGTAAGAGTGTGGTAGGCGGGAACACTGAAGCTTTCTTT. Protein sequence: CASKSVVGGNTEAFF.